This is a list of T cell receptor beta chains from one sample in a study of tumor-infiltrating lymphocytes in primary liver carcinoma. TCRdb independently ran MiXCR on the multiplex PCR reads; one entry per CDR3 protein. Of fewer than 350,000 distinct CDR3 sequences detected, roughly two thirds appear once; the ten largest clones hold approximately 9%. Sequencing input: peripheral blood. The receptors were sampled from a middle-aged man with primary liver carcinoma and hepatitis B virus infection. Both conserved end residues are part of each CDR3. D genes are given only for firm matches. Some rows have no size entry. The others give once, few or many, or a class for an expanded clone.

j_gene	d_gene	v_gene	len	abundance	CDR3nt	CDR3aa
TRBJ2-2	TRBD1	TRBV7-3	16	-	TGTGCCAGCAGCTTAAGGACAGGGGCGAAGACCGGGGAGCTGTTTTTT	CASSLRTGAKTGELFF
TRBJ2-1	-	TRBV29-1	14	-	TGCAGCGACGAGAGTTCAAGCCCCTACAATGAGCAGTTCTTC	CSDESSSPYNEQFF
TRBJ1-3	-	TRBV5-1	16	few	TGCGCCAGCAGCCTCCGCCAGACGGACTCTGGAAACACCATATATTTT	CASSLRQTDSGNTIYF
TRBJ2-3	-	TRBV6-1	11	-	TGTGCCAGCAGTGTTCCAGATACGCAGTATTTT	CASSVPDTQYF
TRBJ2-1	TRBD1	TRBV5-1	15	-	TGCGCCAGCAGCTTGGGCAGGGGGCCTAGGAGTGAGCAGTTCTTC	CASSLGRGPRSEQFF
TRBJ2-5	-	TRBV12-3/TRBV12-4	14	-	TGTGCCAGCAGTTTCCCGCCTTGTAAAGAGACTCAGTACTTC	CASSFPPCKETQYF
TRBJ2-2	-	TRBV30	13	once	TGTGCCTGGAGTGTAATAGGGCCCGGGGAGCTTTTTTTT	CAWSVIGPGELFF
TRBJ2-2	-	TRBV28	14	-	TGTGCCAGTAGTTTATTAGTGTCGCCCGGGGAGCTGTTTTTT	CASSLLVSPGELFF
TRBJ2-1	-	TRBV11-3	13	-	TGCGCCAGCAGCTTAGATTACTACAATGAGAAGTTCTTC	CASSLDYYNEKFF
TRBJ1-2	-	TRBV5-4	16	many	TGTGCCAGCAGCTTGGCGTCCAGGGGAAATTTCTATGGCTACACCTTC	CASSLASRGNFYGYTF
TRBJ1-3	TRBD1	TRBV4-1	15	many	TGCGCCAGCAGCCAAGAGGGGACAGATGGAAACACCATATATTTT	CASSQEGTDGNTIYF
TRBJ2-1	-	TRBV4-1	14	many	TGCGCCAGCAGCCACCGCGACAGCAACAATGAGCAGTTCTTC	CASSHRDSNNEQFF
TRBJ2-3	TRBD2	TRBV15	16	once	TGTGCCACCAGCAGAGGGACTAGCATGGAGACAGATACGCAGTATTTT	CATSRGTSMETDTQYF
TRBJ2-3	TRBD1	TRBV11-1	14	-	TGTGCCAGCAGAGAAGACAGGGGAACAGATACGCAGTATTTT	CASREDRGTDTQYF
TRBJ1-1	-	TRBV29-1	12	-	TGCAGCGCGCGTCAGGGATGGACTGAAGCTTTCTTT	CSARQGWTEAFF
TRBJ1-5	TRBD1	TRBV12-3/TRBV12-4	18	few	TGTGCCAGCAGTTTCCTACTATCGGACAGGTTCCCAAATCAGCCCCAGCATTTT	CASSFLLSDRFPNQPQHF
TRBJ2-5	-	TRBV29-1	14	-	TGCAGCCCAACGGGGGCGGGGAATCAAGAGACACAGTACTTC	CSPTGAGNQETQYF
TRBJ2-2	TRBD2	TRBV6-5	15	many	TGTGCCAGCAGTTTGGGACTAGCGAACACCGGGGAGCTGTTTTTT	CASSLGLANTGELFF
TRBJ2-7	TRBD2	TRBV12-3/TRBV12-4	15	-	TGTGCCAGCGGTGGGAGAGTAGCGGGAGGTCGCGAGCAATACTTC	CASGGRVAGGREQYF
TRBJ2-1	-	TRBV12-5	13	many	TGTGCTAGTGGTTCCGACGTAGGTCTAAAGCAGTTCTTC	CASGSDVGLKQFF
TRBJ2-1	-	TRBV11-2	12	-	TGTGCCAGCAGCCCGGAGTACAATGAGCAGTTCTTC	CASSPEYNEQFF
TRBJ1-4	-	TRBV5-1	15	-	TGCACCAGCAGCTTGGATCCGGGACTGGCTGAAAAACTGTTTTTT	CTSSLDPGLAEKLFF
TRBJ2-3	-	TRBV11-2	12	-	TGTGCCAGCAGCACCCTTAGCGATACGCAGTATTTT	CASSTLSDTQYF
TRBJ1-2	TRBD1	TRBV5-4	16	many	TGTGCCAGCAGCTCCTCGGTTGGGACAGGGGTCTATGGCTACACCTTC	CASSSSVGTGVYGYTF
TRBJ2-1	-	TRBV6-6	15	-	TGTGCCAGCAGTTACCCGGGAGACGGGAACAGTGAACAGTTCTTC	CASSYPGDGNSEQFF
TRBJ1-2	TRBD1	TRBV11-2	14	many	TGTGCCAGCAGCCCGTCCGGGACAGGATCTGGCTACACCTTC	CASSPSGTGSGYTF
TRBJ2-1	-	TRBV4-3	14	-	TGCGCCAGCAGCCAGGTAGAAGGAGACAATGAGCAGCTCTTC	CASSQVEGDNEQLF
TRBJ2-3	TRBD2	TRBV29-1	13	many	TGCAGCGGTACGGGACTAGCCACAGATACGCAGTATTTT	CSGTGLATDTQYF